One T cell receptor (beta chain) is described in this entry. What this receptor recognizes is not known. Base qualities are not at hand, and no much larger clone is one base apart. This entry is derived from a study of blood T cell repertoires in COVID-19 (dated by TCRdb to the early 2020s). Some background on the complete study: Samples covering the acute and convalescent phases of COVID-19 were provided by collaborators in the United States, Italy and Spain. The prospective study material was composed of cDNA or gDNA derived from T cells, B-cell-depleted T cells, or PBMCs. Deeply sampled blood TCRbeta repertoires from subjects exposed to, actively infected with, or recovered from COVID-19 were included in the dataset. A freely available public database, intended as a resource for researchers studying the immune response to SARS-CoV-2, is where the repertoires were released. Samples came from the ongoing ImmuneRACE study (first 160 participants) plus 1,254 subjects from 6 global collaborators. Sample metadata almost always included a de-identified subject ID, COVID-19 status, age in years and sex. Where available, HLA class I and class II types were taken from metadata supplied by the sample provider and were not determined by assay-based typing.

The immunoSEQ Assay, a bias-controlled multiplex PCR, was used to amplify TCRbeta CDR3 regions from genomic DNA. Per the authors' processing: The number of nucleated cells in each sample was estimated by amplification of reference gene primers within the assay. To quantify the absolute abundance of each unique TCRbeta CDR3 rearrangement, sequence reads were collapsed and filtered. For each sample, productive Simpson clonality was calculated by taking the square root of Simpson's diversity index across productive rearrangements. This is the immuneACCESS table as TCRdb keeps it, with only in-frame sequences that have V and J called. A part of the clones is gone; compared with another copy, unresolved V genes explain less than half, and the rest is unexplained. From that table come the V and J calls and clone size; the DNA was used to work out D and trimming. The table for this sample lists 250,000 to 350,000 clones; about nine tenths of them were counted only once. Of the sample, 10% to 12% is held by the ten largest clones.

V is trimmed back by 8 bases and J by 5 bases, and the junction contains 11 bases that no gene match accounts for. The germline V gene gives CDR1 as MDHEN and CDR2 as SYDVKM. The CDR3 spans 16 residues, from the cysteine through the phenylalanine. Only CDR3 DNA is held: 48 bases, read in frame from base 1. Results and caveats for the whole study, not just this receptor: Clinical and demographic metadata were provided uncurated, with the amount varying by source and participant.

At one collaborating source in Seattle, patients were enrolled during active infection and were followed longitudinally through the course of disease. Whole blood was collected in K2EDTA tubes by collaborating institutions according to the institutions' own protocols. For TCRbeta analysis, collaborators shipped samples in one of three forms: frozen whole blood, isolated PBMCs, or DNA extracted from either of those sample types. The receptor comes from a woman aged 25 to 39 with COVID-19, enrolled during active disease. The receptor chain draws on TRBV28 and TRBJ2-2; 10 central nucleotides agree with TRBD1. Material for sequencing was peripheral blood. The CDR3 reads CASFRRTGGLTGELFF. In nucleotides, the sequence is TGTGCCAGCTTTCGAAGGACAGGGGGATTAACCGGGGAGCTGTTTTTT.